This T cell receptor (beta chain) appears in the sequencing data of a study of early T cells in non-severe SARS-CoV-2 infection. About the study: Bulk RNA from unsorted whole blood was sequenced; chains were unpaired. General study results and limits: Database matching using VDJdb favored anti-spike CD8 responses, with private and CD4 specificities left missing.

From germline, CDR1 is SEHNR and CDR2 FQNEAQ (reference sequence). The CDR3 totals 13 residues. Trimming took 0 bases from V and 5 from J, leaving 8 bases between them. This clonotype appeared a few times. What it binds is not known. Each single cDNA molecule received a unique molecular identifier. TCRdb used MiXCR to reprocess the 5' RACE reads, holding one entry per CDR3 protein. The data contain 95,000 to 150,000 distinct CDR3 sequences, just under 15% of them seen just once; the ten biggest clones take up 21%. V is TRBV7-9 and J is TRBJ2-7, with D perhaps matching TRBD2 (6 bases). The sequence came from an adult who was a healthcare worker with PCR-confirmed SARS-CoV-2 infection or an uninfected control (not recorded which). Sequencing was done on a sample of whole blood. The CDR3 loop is CASSLAEGDEQYF. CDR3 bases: TGTGCCAGCAGCTTAGCGGAGGGTGACGAGCAGTACTTC.